The present entry profiles one T cell receptor beta chain with its context. The target of this receptor is not known. No base-level quality is on record; no much larger clone is a single base apart. These data come from a study of blood T cell repertoires in COVID-19 (dated by TCRdb to 2018 to 2021). As for the study more broadly: Collaborator samples came from the United States, Italy and Spain and covered acute and convalescent phases of COVID-19. Deeply sampled blood TCRbeta repertoires from subjects exposed to, actively infected with, or recovered from COVID-19 were included in the dataset. The repertoires were made available in a free public database intended to serve as a resource for research on the immune response to SARS-CoV-2. Where available, HLA class I and class II types were obtained from metadata supplied by the sample provider rather than from assay-based typing. A de-identified subject ID, COVID-19 status, age in years and sex were almost always included in the sample metadata. Samples came from the ongoing ImmuneRACE study (first 160 participants) plus 1,254 subjects from 6 global collaborators. The prospective study material was composed of cDNA or gDNA derived from T cells, B-cell-depleted T cells, or PBMCs. Here is what the overall study found, with its caveats: The amount of clinical and demographic metadata varied by source and participant and was provided uncurated.

The immunoSEQ Assay, a bias-controlled multiplex PCR, was used to amplify TCRbeta CDR3 regions from genomic DNA. On the authors' methods: Within the assay, amplification of reference gene primers was used to estimate how many nucleated cells each sample contained. Sequence reads were collapsed and filtered to measure the absolute abundance of every unique TCRbeta CDR3 rearrangement. For each sample, productive Simpson clonality was calculated by taking the square root of Simpson's diversity index across productive rearrangements. TCRdb took this table from immuneACCESS and kept in-frame rearrangements with V and J called. Such tables lack part of the clones; where checked against another copy, unresolved V genes explain under half of the gap, and the rest is unexplained. D and trimming come from the DNA, and the V and J calls and clone size come from that table. This sample comprises around 390,000 clones, approximately 87% of them detected only once. The ten top clones hold around 10% of the sample.

Enrolling through a virtual design, the prospective study's participants ranged in age from roughly 18 to 95 years and lived across 24 United States geographic areas. In the prospective study, cohorts were assigned on the basis of participant-reported clinical history obtained from a screening survey and a study questionnaire. ImmuneRACE Cohort 3 recovered participants were defined by two consecutive negative NP/OP PCR tests, healthcare professional clearance, or symptom resolution. In the prospective study, whole blood, serum and a nasopharyngeal or oropharyngeal swab were collected from each participant by mobile phlebotomists. Additional blood draws and questionnaires over an approximately 2-month period could optionally be provided by prospective study participants. Before DNA extraction, blood samples from the prospective study were shipped at room temperature or frozen. Deletion took 0 bases off V and 2 bases off J, with a span of 7 bases between the germline ends. Reading the germline V gene (reference sequence) gives CDR1 MNHNY and CDR2 SVGAGI. The CDR3 contains 15 residues, cysteine and phenylalanine counted. Left in the record is the CDR3 DNA by itself, 45 bases read in frame from the first base.

The sequence joins TRBV6-6 to TRBJ1-4; the D gene is unclear. Material: PBMCs or T cells enriched from blood (not recorded which). This receptor was taken from a woman aged 45-60 years who had recovered from COVID-19. The CDR3 loop reads CASSYSAGTNEKLFF. The DNA sequence is as follows: TGTGCCAGCAGTTACTCCGCGGGGACTAATGAAAAACTGTTTTTT.